These T cell receptor beta chains were read from a single sample in a study of shared clonotypes between healthy human individuals. The assay was immunoSEQ multiplex PCR, and TCRdb's table has in-frame clones only and misses some. This sample has millions of clones, with about 95% found just once. The sequenced sample was naive CD8+ T cells sorted from blood. The receptors derive from a man aged 18 to 30 in good health. The CDR3 runs from the conserved cysteine through the conserved F or W. The D gene is left open where the match is weak. Expanded clones are given a class, and other clones once, few, many or no size at all.

CDR3 protein: CASSAARARPGELFF
CDR3 DNA: TGTGCCAGCAGTGCCGCAAGGGCGAGACCCGGGGAGCTGTTTTTT
V gene: TRBV6-5
J gene: TRBJ2-2
D gene: -
clone size: -

CDR3 protein: CASSVGGTGETQYF
CDR3 DNA: TGTGCCAGCAGCGTTGGGGGAACCGGGGAGACCCAGTACTTC
V gene: TRBV7-9
J gene: TRBJ2-5
D gene: -
clone size: -

CDR3 protein: CASSYDQGGGPEAFF
CDR3 DNA: TGTGCCAGCAGCTACGATCAGGGAGGGGGCCCTGAAGCTTTCTTT
V gene: TRBV11-2
J gene: TRBJ1-1
D gene: TRBD1
clone size: -

CDR3 protein: CASRLRDLAFYEQYF
CDR3 DNA: TGTGCCAGCAGACTCCGGGACTTAGCTTTCTACGAGCAGTACTTC
V gene: TRBV11-2
J gene: TRBJ2-7
D gene: -
clone size: -

CDR3 protein: CASVMVWDSPYEQYF
CDR3 DNA: TGTGCCAGCGTCATGGTCTGGGACTCCCCCTACGAGCAGTACTTC
V gene: TRBV6-1
J gene: TRBJ2-7
D gene: -
clone size: once

CDR3 protein: CASSLEGVVTEAFF
CDR3 DNA: TGTGCCAGCAGCTTAGAGGGGGTGGTCACTGAAGCTTTCTTT
V gene: TRBV13
J gene: TRBJ1-1
D gene: -
clone size: -

CDR3 protein: CASSLGVLAATTQETQYF
CDR3 DNA: TGTGCCAGCAGCTTAGGAGTCTTAGCGGCGACAACTCAAGAGACCCAGTACTTC
V gene: TRBV7-2
J gene: TRBJ2-5
D gene: -
clone size: -

CDR3 protein: CATSRDRETSGIIGNEQFF
CDR3 DNA: TGTGCCACCAGCAGAGATCGAGAGACTAGCGGGATCATAGGGAATGAGCAGTTCTTC
V gene: TRBV15
J gene: TRBJ2-1
D gene: TRBD2
clone size: -

CDR3 protein: CATSDLGGAMGYTF
CDR3 DNA: TGTGCCACCAGCGACTTAGGGGGCGCGATGGGCTACACCTTC
V gene: TRBV15
J gene: TRBJ1-2
D gene: TRBD1
clone size: -

CDR3 protein: CASSWGAGRETQYF
CDR3 DNA: TGTGCCAGCAGCTGGGGGGCAGGGCGAGAGACCCAGTACTTC
V gene: TRBV5-6
J gene: TRBJ2-5
D gene: -
clone size: -

CDR3 protein: CASALYSNQPQHF
CDR3 DNA: TGTGCCAGCGCACTTTATAGCAATCAGCCCCAGCATTTT
V gene: TRBV28
J gene: TRBJ1-5
D gene: -
clone size: -

CDR3 protein: CASSSTGMNTEAFF
CDR3 DNA: TGTGCCAGCAGCTCGACAGGAATGAACACTGAAGCTTTCTTT
V gene: TRBV7-3
J gene: TRBJ1-1
D gene: -
clone size: -

CDR3 protein: CASSGGGNSPLHF
CDR3 DNA: TGCGCCAGCAGCGGCGGCGGCAATTCACCCCTCCACTTT
V gene: TRBV5-1
J gene: TRBJ1-6
D gene: -
clone size: -

CDR3 protein: CAWRNIGTYEQYF
CDR3 DNA: TGTGCCTGGAGAAATATAGGGACCTACGAGCAGTACTTC
V gene: TRBV30
J gene: TRBJ2-7
D gene: -
clone size: -

CDR3 protein: CAWTARESSGNTIYF
CDR3 DNA: TGTGCCTGGACTGCCAGGGAGTCTTCTGGAAACACCATATATTTT
V gene: TRBV30
J gene: TRBJ1-3
D gene: -
clone size: -

CDR3 protein: CASRGQGMNTEAFF
CDR3 DNA: TGTGCCAGCAGGGGACAGGGGATGAACACTGAAGCTTTCTTT
V gene: TRBV2
J gene: TRBJ1-1
D gene: TRBD1
clone size: -

CDR3 protein: CASSPPGQGASNGYTF
CDR3 DNA: TGTGCCAGCTCACCACCGGGACAGGGGGCGTCGAATGGCTACACCTTC
V gene: TRBV18
J gene: TRBJ1-2
D gene: TRBD1
clone size: -

CDR3 protein: CASSPPGAGNTIYF
CDR3 DNA: TGTGCCAGCAGCCCACCCGGCGCAGGAAACACCATATATTTT
V gene: TRBV7-9
J gene: TRBJ1-3
D gene: -
clone size: -